The rows below give T cell receptor beta chains drawn from one sample of a study of patients and donors after allogeneic stem cell transplantation. TCRdb reanalysed the RT-PCR reads using MiXCR and keeps one entry per CDR3 protein. The table has hundreds of thousands of distinct CDR3 sequences, 16% seen once. Sequences were obtained from blood, either unsorted or a sorted T cell fraction (not recorded which). The receptor set was obtained from a human donor who was either an allogeneic HSCT recipient or a stem cell or donor lymphocyte infusion donor (not recorded which). It is not recorded whose cells these are; they may come from a transplant donor. Both conserved end residues are part of each CDR3. The D gene is left open where the match is weak. Some rows mark clone size as missing; the rest say once, few, many or name a class of expanded clone.

j_gene: TRBJ2-4
d_gene: .
abundance: few
v_gene: TRBV6-1
CDR3nt: TGTGCCAGCAGGCCCGTAGGATTAGCCAAAAACATTCAGTACTTC
CDR3aa: CASRPVGLAKNIQYF

j_gene: TRBJ2-3
d_gene: TRBD2
abundance: .
v_gene: TRBV11-2
CDR3nt: TGTGCCAGCAGCTTAGATAGGGGGCGACTAGCGGGGGGCCCTACTACCAATACGCAGTATTTT
CDR3aa: CASSLDRGRLAGGPTTNTQYF

j_gene: TRBJ2-7
d_gene: TRBD1
abundance: few
v_gene: TRBV29-1
CDR3nt: TGCAGCGTTGGGGACAGGTCGTTCCCCTACGAGCAGTACTTC
CDR3aa: CSVGDRSFPYEQYF

j_gene: TRBJ2-2
d_gene: .
abundance: many
v_gene: TRBV12-3/TRBV12-4
CDR3nt: TGTGCCAGTACAGGACGAAACACCGGGGAGCTGTTTTTT
CDR3aa: CASTGRNTGELFF

j_gene: TRBJ1-1
d_gene: TRBD1
abundance: .
v_gene: TRBV20-1
CDR3nt: TGCAGTGCTAGGAGACAGGGGTTGGACACTGAAGCTTTCTTT
CDR3aa: CSARRQGLDTEAFF

j_gene: TRBJ2-1
d_gene: .
abundance: many
v_gene: TRBV12-3/TRBV12-4
CDR3nt: TGTGCCAGCAGGACAGGAGTTCGGGGCAATGAGCAGTTCTTC
CDR3aa: CASRTGVRGNEQFF

j_gene: TRBJ1-2
d_gene: .
abundance: .
v_gene: TRBV7-9
CDR3nt: TGTGCCAGCAGCTTAGTTGGGGGGTTAAACTATGGCTACACCTTC
CDR3aa: CASSLVGGLNYGYTF

j_gene: TRBJ2-1
d_gene: TRBD2
abundance: .
v_gene: TRBV7-9
CDR3nt: TGTGCCAGCAGCCCGGAGGAGAGCGGGGGGGTTTACAATGAGCAGTTCTTC
CDR3aa: CASSPEESGGVYNEQFF

j_gene: TRBJ2-4
d_gene: .
abundance: .
v_gene: TRBV3-1
CDR3nt: TGTGCCAGCAGCCAAGTAACCCGGGGCAAAAACATTCAGTACTTC
CDR3aa: CASSQVTRGKNIQYF

j_gene: TRBJ2-1
d_gene: .
abundance: few
v_gene: TRBV15
CDR3nt: TGTGCCACGAAGCGGGACATACTACAGAATGAGCAGTTCTTC
CDR3aa: CATKRDILQNEQFF

j_gene: TRBJ2-5
d_gene: .
abundance: few
v_gene: TRBV5-1
CDR3nt: TGCGCCAGCAGCTTCCATCAAGAGACCCAGTACTTC
CDR3aa: CASSFHQETQYF

j_gene: TRBJ2-1
d_gene: TRBD2
abundance: .
v_gene: TRBV30
CDR3nt: TGTGCCTGGCGTCATCCTTGGACTAGGACCTACAATGAGCAGTTCTTC
CDR3aa: CAWRHPWTRTYNEQFF

j_gene: TRBJ1-1
d_gene: TRBD1
abundance: once
v_gene: TRBV24-1
CDR3nt: TGTGCCACCGCAAGGACAGGGTTCCGTGGGGCTTTCTTT
CDR3aa: CATARTGFRGAFF

j_gene: TRBJ2-1
d_gene: .
abundance: few
v_gene: TRBV7-2
CDR3nt: TGTGCCAGCAGCTTATCACCCGGGACACAGTACAATGAGCAGTTCTTC
CDR3aa: CASSLSPGTQYNEQFF

j_gene: TRBJ1-1
d_gene: .
abundance: few
v_gene: TRBV2
CDR3nt: TGTGCCAGCATGTCACCGGGGGTGAACACTGAAGCTTTCTTT
CDR3aa: CASMSPGVNTEAFF

j_gene: TRBJ1-1
d_gene: .
abundance: few
v_gene: TRBV7-3
CDR3nt: TGTGCCAGCAGCTTATGGGAGGGTGAAGCTTTCTTT
CDR3aa: CASSLWEGEAFF

j_gene: TRBJ2-7
d_gene: TRBD1
abundance: few
v_gene: TRBV19
CDR3nt: TGTGCCAGTAGTATGGGGGACAGGGACCCCGACGAGCAGTACTTC
CDR3aa: CASSMGDRDPDEQYF

j_gene: TRBJ1-4
d_gene: TRBD1
abundance: .
v_gene: TRBV2
CDR3nt: TGTGCCAGCAGGGGGGACAGCGCGAATGAAAAACTGTTTTTT
CDR3aa: CASRGDSANEKLFF

j_gene: TRBJ2-7
d_gene: .
abundance: few
v_gene: TRBV6-6
CDR3nt: TGTGCCAGCAGCTCACTCGGGAGCGAGCAGTACTTC
CDR3aa: CASSSLGSEQYF

j_gene: TRBJ2-1
d_gene: TRBD1
abundance: .
v_gene: TRBV6-1
CDR3nt: TGTGCCAGCAGGCTGGTTACAGGGGTCTCCTACAATGAGCAGTTCTTC
CDR3aa: CASRLVTGVSYNEQFF

j_gene: TRBJ1-2
d_gene: .
abundance: .
v_gene: TRBV20-1
CDR3nt: TGCAGTGCCCGAAGGACTGCTAACTATGGCTACACCTTC
CDR3aa: CSARRTANYGYTF

j_gene: TRBJ2-4
d_gene: .
abundance: few
v_gene: TRBV7-9
CDR3nt: TGTGCCAGCAGCGCGCCGGGTAGCGCAGTAGCCAAAAACATTCAGTACTTC
CDR3aa: CASSAPGSAVAKNIQYF

j_gene: TRBJ1-1
d_gene: .
abundance: .
v_gene: TRBV18
CDR3nt: TGTGCCAGCTCACCACCCAGGGCCGACACTGAAGCTTTCTTT
CDR3aa: CASSPPRADTEAFF

j_gene: TRBJ2-6
d_gene: .
abundance: few
v_gene: TRBV2
CDR3nt: TGTGCCAGCCGAAGTCGTGGGGCCAACGTCCTGACTTTC
CDR3aa: CASRSRGANVLTF

j_gene: TRBJ1-1
d_gene: .
abundance: few
v_gene: TRBV5-1
CDR3nt: TGCGCCAGCAGCTTGGGGACAGCCAAGGCAACGAACACTGAAGCTTTCTTT
CDR3aa: CASSLGTAKATNTEAFF

j_gene: TRBJ2-1
d_gene: TRBD2
abundance: .
v_gene: TRBV6-5
CDR3nt: TGTGCCAGCAGTTACGTAGCGGGGGCCTATGAGCAGTTCTTC
CDR3aa: CASSYVAGAYEQFF

j_gene: TRBJ1-5
d_gene: .
abundance: .
v_gene: TRBV2
CDR3nt: TGTGCCAGCAGTCCGAACAGGCAGCCCCAGCATTTT
CDR3aa: CASSPNRQPQHF

j_gene: TRBJ2-1
d_gene: TRBD2
abundance: few
v_gene: TRBV10-3
CDR3nt: TGTGCCATCTGGGGGAGTACTAGCGGTTCCTACAATGAGCAGTTCTTC
CDR3aa: CAIWGSTSGSYNEQFF

j_gene: TRBJ2-7
d_gene: TRBD1
abundance: few
v_gene: TRBV7-9
CDR3nt: TGTGCCAGCAGCTCCGGAGTTGGGACAGACCAATACGAGCAGTACTTC
CDR3aa: CASSSGVGTDQYEQYF

j_gene: TRBJ1-5
d_gene: .
abundance: few
v_gene: TRBV15
CDR3nt: TGTGCCACCAGCAGAGATCCCAGCAATCAGCCCCAGCATTTT
CDR3aa: CATSRDPSNQPQHF

j_gene: TRBJ2-7
d_gene: .
abundance: .
v_gene: TRBV4-2
CDR3nt: TGTGCCAGCAGCCAAGATATGGGTTACTACGAGCAGTACTTC
CDR3aa: CASSQDMGYYEQYF

j_gene: TRBJ2-3
d_gene: .
abundance: .
v_gene: TRBV4-2
CDR3nt: TGTGCCAGCAGGAGGGAGGCCCGGGGAGATACGCAGTATTTT
CDR3aa: CASRREARGDTQYF

j_gene: TRBJ1-3
d_gene: .
abundance: .
v_gene: TRBV7-6
CDR3nt: TGTGCCAGCAGCCCCGGGCAGGGATCGGCCGGAAACACCATATATTTT
CDR3aa: CASSPGQGSAGNTIYF

j_gene: TRBJ1-1
d_gene: .
abundance: few
v_gene: TRBV2
CDR3nt: TGTGCCAGCAGTGACGAAAGAGATAAAGCTTTCTTT
CDR3aa: CASSDERDKAFF

j_gene: TRBJ2-5
d_gene: TRBD1
abundance: .
v_gene: TRBV4-1
CDR3nt: TGCGCCAGCAGCCAAGCCCGGACAGGGGTGGAAGAGACCCAGTACTTC
CDR3aa: CASSQARTGVEETQYF

j_gene: TRBJ2-3
d_gene: TRBD2
abundance: few
v_gene: TRBV4-2
CDR3nt: TGTGCCAGCAGCCAAGAAACTCCACTAGCGGGGACCACAGATACGCAGTATTTT
CDR3aa: CASSQETPLAGTTDTQYF

j_gene: TRBJ1-1
d_gene: .
abundance: .
v_gene: TRBV5-5
CDR3nt: TGTGCCAGCAGCTTGGAACAGCGCAAAGCTTTCTTT
CDR3aa: CASSLEQRKAFF

j_gene: TRBJ2-7
d_gene: TRBD1
abundance: .
v_gene: TRBV27
CDR3nt: TGTGCCAGCAGGACAGGGATAAACGAGCAGTACTTC
CDR3aa: CASRTGINEQYF

j_gene: TRBJ2-5
d_gene: .
abundance: few
v_gene: TRBV19
CDR3nt: TGTGCCAGTAGTAGGGATGAGTCAGGAGAGACCCAGTACTTC
CDR3aa: CASSRDESGETQYF

j_gene: TRBJ2-1
d_gene: TRBD2
abundance: many
v_gene: TRBV7-3
CDR3nt: TGTGCCAGCAGCCCCGGGACTAGCGGGAGGGCCTACAATGAGCAGTTCTTC
CDR3aa: CASSPGTSGRAYNEQFF

j_gene: TRBJ2-6
d_gene: TRBD1
abundance: .
v_gene: TRBV10-3
CDR3nt: TGTGCCATCAGTGAGGGGGGCAGGGGGCTTGCTGGGGCCAACGTCCTGACTTTC
CDR3aa: CAISEGGRGLAGANVLTF

j_gene: TRBJ2-1
d_gene: .
abundance: few
v_gene: TRBV5-1
CDR3nt: TGCGCCAGCAGCTATGGAGGGGCCTTCTCCTACAATGAGCAGTTCTTC
CDR3aa: CASSYGGAFSYNEQFF

j_gene: TRBJ1-6
d_gene: .
abundance: many
v_gene: TRBV20-1
CDR3nt: TGCAGTGCTAGAGATCGCGGGGACTCCTATAATTCACCCCTCCACTTT
CDR3aa: CSARDRGDSYNSPLHF

j_gene: TRBJ2-3
d_gene: .
abundance: .
v_gene: TRBV29-1
CDR3nt: TGCAGCGTTGAAAAAGGGGGAGATACGCAGTATTTT
CDR3aa: CSVEKGGDTQYF

j_gene: TRBJ2-7
d_gene: .
abundance: .
v_gene: TRBV18
CDR3nt: TGTGCCAGCTCACCTTTATCCACATCACGCGAGCAGTACTTC
CDR3aa: CASSPLSTSREQYF

j_gene: TRBJ2-2
d_gene: .
abundance: .
v_gene: TRBV25-1
CDR3nt: TGTGCCAGCTTGGCAGGGCTGACCGGGGAGCTGTTTTTT
CDR3aa: CASLAGLTGELFF

j_gene: TRBJ1-1
d_gene: .
abundance: .
v_gene: TRBV29-1
CDR3nt: TGCAGCGTTGAGAGCGGGGGCCAAGAAGCTTTCTTT
CDR3aa: CSVESGGQEAFF

j_gene: TRBJ1-1
d_gene: TRBD1
abundance: few
v_gene: TRBV20-1
CDR3nt: TGCAGTGCTAGAGATTACAGGGGAAACACTGAAGCTTTCTTT
CDR3aa: CSARDYRGNTEAFF

j_gene: TRBJ1-2
d_gene: TRBD1
abundance: few
v_gene: TRBV5-8
CDR3nt: TGTGCCAGCAGGCGGGGCAGGGGGGACTATGGCTACACCTTC
CDR3aa: CASRRGRGDYGYTF

j_gene: TRBJ2-7
d_gene: .
abundance: .
v_gene: TRBV12-3/TRBV12-4
CDR3nt: TGTGCCAGCAGTTTTGGCCCCGCAGGGCCCTACGAGCAGTACTTC
CDR3aa: CASSFGPAGPYEQYF

j_gene: TRBJ2-1
d_gene: .
abundance: few
v_gene: TRBV2
CDR3nt: TGTGCCAGCAGTGAAGCGCGGCCCAATGAGCAGTTCTTC
CDR3aa: CASSEARPNEQFF

j_gene: TRBJ1-5
d_gene: .
abundance: .
v_gene: TRBV20-1
CDR3nt: TGCAGTGCTAGGTCGCATCCGACTTATAGCAATCAGCCCCAGCATTTT
CDR3aa: CSARSHPTYSNQPQHF

j_gene: TRBJ2-7
d_gene: .
abundance: .
v_gene: TRBV10-3
CDR3nt: TGTGCCATCAGGGGGTTCCGCGAAGACACCTCGTCCTACGAGCAGTACTTC
CDR3aa: CAIRGFREDTSSYEQYF

j_gene: TRBJ1-1
d_gene: .
abundance: many
v_gene: TRBV12-3/TRBV12-4
CDR3nt: TGTGCCAGCTCCCTGGGCCGGGAGGAAGCTTTCTTT
CDR3aa: CASSLGREEAFF

j_gene: TRBJ2-3
d_gene: TRBD2
abundance: .
v_gene: TRBV9
CDR3nt: TGTGCCAGCAGCGTAGTTAGCGGGGGGGCAGATACGCAGTATTTT
CDR3aa: CASSVVSGGADTQYF

j_gene: TRBJ1-2
d_gene: TRBD1
abundance: few
v_gene: TRBV6-1
CDR3nt: TGTGCCAGCATCCATCCCTCGGGACAGGAAGGCTACACCTTC
CDR3aa: CASIHPSGQEGYTF

j_gene: TRBJ2-7
d_gene: .
abundance: .
v_gene: TRBV20-1
CDR3nt: TGCAGTGCTAGAGATCGTGGGAGCGAGCAGTACTTC
CDR3aa: CSARDRGSEQYF

j_gene: TRBJ2-3
d_gene: .
abundance: .
v_gene: TRBV19
CDR3nt: TGTGCCAGTAGACAACCACCAGATACGCAGTATTTT
CDR3aa: CASRQPPDTQYF

j_gene: TRBJ2-5
d_gene: .
abundance: .
v_gene: TRBV7-6
CDR3nt: TGTGCCAGCAGCTTATTTGTCGGGGTTGGGGAGACCCAGTACTTC
CDR3aa: CASSLFVGVGETQYF

j_gene: TRBJ1-1
d_gene: .
abundance: .
v_gene: TRBV21-1
CDR3nt: TGTGCCAGCTTCCCTTGTGGGGGCGCGATGGACGCTGAAGCTTTCTTT
CDR3aa: CASFPCGGAMDAEAFF